The 16 T cell receptor beta chains below all came from one sample that was sequenced in a study of breast tumors, draining lymph nodes, adjacent tissues. MiXCR was run by TCRdb on the multiplex PCR reads, yielding one entry per CDR3 protein. The sample lists over 10,000 distinct CDR3 sequences; about three fifths were seen once. The material sequenced was tumor-adjacent breast tissue. The receptors were gathered from a female donor with breast cancer. Some clones in this sample may be carry-over from other donors' samples.

Of note for this clonotype: Its ends do not fully match the called genes, so a read error is possible. This chain connects TRBV11-2 to TRBJ2-1; TRBD1 is a possible D gene (6 bases). The CDR3 is made up of 15 amino acids. Germline V gene sequence: CDR1 SGHAT, CDR2 FQNNGV. In nucleotides, the CDR3 is TGCGCCAGCAGCTTAGAGTACGGTAGGGGGAATGAGCAGTTCTTC. Translating it yields CASSLEYGRGNEQFF.

This clonotype was found many times. This chain connects TRBV6-1 to TRBJ2-1; D remains ambiguous. In germline, CDR1 is MNHNS, CDR2 SASEGT. The V end was cut by 7 bases, the J end by 5 bases, with 12 bases between. The CDR3 extends over 13 amino acids. CDR3 sequence reads: CASNERKNNEQFF. The CDR3 nucleotides read TGTGCCAGCAATGAGAGAAAGAACAATGAGCAGTTCTTC.

This chain joins TRBV10-3 and TRBJ1-2, with D possibly TRBD1 on 5 matching bases. This CDR3 contains 15 residues. Germline V gives CDR1 ENHRY, CDR2 SYGVKD. Trimming stripped 10 bases from V and 2 bases from J, with 20 bases between. The DNA for the CDR3 is TGTGCCAGCAGGGACCTAGGACGGCAAAACTATGGCTACACCTTC. Its translation: CASRDLGRQNYGYTF.

This clonotype was seen only once. V usage is TRBV10-3 and J usage is TRBJ2-1, with a possible D match to TRBD1 (6 bases). Trimming pared 6 bases from V and 7 bases from J, leaving 19 bases between. The CDR3 has 15 residues. Per the germline V gene, CDR1 is ENHRY and CDR2 is SYGVKD. The CDR3: CAISENRVGRNEQFF. Here the CDR3 DNA reads TGTGCCATCAGCGAAAACAGGGTTGGGCGAAATGAGCAGTTCTTC.

The chain uses TRBV5-6 and TRBJ1-5; 7 bases line up with TRBD1. The CDR3 has 15 amino acids. V lost 2 bases and J lost 4; bases outside the gene matches: 6. Looked up from germline, CDR1 is SGHDT and CDR2 is YYEEEE. In DNA, the CDR3 is TGTGCCAGCAGCTTTCAGGGGGGTCGGAATCAGCCCCAGCATTTT. Its translation is CASSFQGGRNQPQHF.

The chain couples TRBV30 to TRBJ1-2; 12 positions agree with TRBD1. V lost 2 bases and J lost 8; bases outside the gene matches: 6. Per germline, CDR1 GTSNPN and CDR2 SVGIG (reference sequence). The CDR3 has 14 residues. The CDR3 DNA reads as TGTGCCTGGAGTAGGGACAGGGGGCGGTGGGGCTACACCTTC. It codes for CAWSRDRGRWGYTF.

A single count supports this clonotype. This chain links TRBV6-2 or TRBV6-3 with TRBJ2-7; a weak D match, TRBD2 (5 bases). This CDR3 is 14 amino acids long. Germline CDR1 is MNHEY and CDR2 is SVGEGT. V shed 7 bases and J shed 3 bases, with 16 bases lying between them. The CDR3 sequence is CASIPREYGYEQYF. CDR3 nucleotide sequence: TGTGCCAGCATACCCCGGGAATATGGCTACGAGCAGTACTTC.

A remark on this clonotype: This likely comes from a read error, as the CDR3 has no conserved phenylalanine or tryptophan at its end. The rearrangement joins TRBV7-2 to TRBJ1-4; tentative D call: TRBD1 (5 bases). The CDR3 runs 14 residues. Trimming removed 3 bases from V and 6 bases from J, with 11 bases in between. Per the germline V gene, CDR1 is SGHTA and CDR2 is FQGNSA. This CDR3 is CASSFGGPYEKLFL. The CDR3 DNA reads TGTGCCAGCAGCTTCGGGGGTCCCTATGAAAAACTGTTTCTT.

In this sample, this clonotype turned up many times. Germline and junction disagree at one end, which may indicate a read error. V and J are TRBV5-4 and TRBJ2-7; D tentatively fits TRBD1 or TRBD2 (5 bases each). Germline lookup yields CDR1 SGHNT and CDR2 YYREEE (reference sequence). This CDR3 spans 14 amino acids. The CDR3: CASSLAGTEIRPHF. DNA of the CDR3: TGTGCCAGCAGCTTGGCCGGGACGGAAATCCGCCCTCACTTC.

The chain joins TRBV20-1 to TRBJ1-2, with unresolved D. There are 13 residues in the CDR3. V gave up 0 bases and J gave up 3 bases, with 8 bases separating them. Germline V gene lookup returns CDR1 DFQATT and CDR2 SNEGSKA (reference sequence). The CDR3 DNA reads TGCAGTGCTAGAGACCCCCGGGACTATGGCTACACCTTC. Translated: CSARDPRDYGYTF.

This clonotype was detected ten times or more. CDR3 bases: TGTGCCAGCAGCTTGAAGGCAGCCTACAATGAGCAGTTCTTC. Translating it yields CASSLKAAYNEQFF. The J gene is TRBJ2-1, the V gene TRBV5-6; D not certain. Germline-derived CDR1 and CDR2 are SGHDT and YYEEEE. Trimming pared 1 base from V and 2 bases from J, leaving 7 bases between. The CDR3 covers 14 residues. Together with reference TRBV5-6 and TRBJ2-1, the CDR3 gives the full variable domain: DAGVTQSPTHLIKTRGQQVTLRCSPKSGHDTVSWYQQALGQGPQFIFQYYEEEERQRGNFPDRFSGHQFPNYSSELNVNALLLGDSALYLCASSLKAAYNEQFFGPGTRLTVL.

The V gene is TRBV5-1, the J gene TRBJ2-1; 10 bases are shared with TRBD2. In germline, CDR1 is SGHRS, CDR2 YFSETQ. V gave up 4 bases and J gave up 4 bases; unmatched junction bases: 2. The CDR3 totals 14 residues. This chain's CDR3 is CASSLAGDYNEQFF. In DNA, the CDR3 is TGCGCCAGCAGCCTAGCGGGAGATTACAATGAGCAGTTCTTC.

The rearrangement links TRBV12-3 or TRBV12-4 to TRBJ1-1; a possible D gene is TRBD1 (5 bases). V shed 8 bases and J shed 2 bases, with 18 bases lying between them. The CDR3 loop spans 15 amino acids. As DNA, the CDR3 is TGTGCCAGCTACTCGGGCGTGGGGGGTAACACTGAAGCTTTCTTT. Amino acids: CASYSGVGGNTEAFF.

This clonotype was seen at least ten times. The chain is built from TRBV12-3 or TRBV12-4 and TRBJ2-7, with unresolved D. CDR3 length: 13 residues. The V end lost 3 bases, the J end lost 1 base, and 7 bases lay between the germline ends. CDR3 loop: CASSFSTSYEQYF. As DNA, the CDR3 is TGTGCCAGCAGTTTTTCGACTTCCTACGAGCAGTACTTC.

V gene TRBV4-3 combines with J gene TRBJ2-7; D gene uncertain. This CDR3 is 16 amino acids long. The germline V gene encodes CDR1 LGHNA and CDR2 YSLEER. The ends were cut back, 0 bases at V and 4 bases at J, with 16 bases in the middle. The CDR3 coding sequence is TGCGCCAGCAGCCAAGATTTCGGGTCGGTCCCATACGAGCAGTACTTC. It translates to CASSQDFGSVPYEQYF.

By frequency in the sample, this clonotype is medium-sized. The CDR3 DNA sequence: TGCGCCAGCAGCCCGGAGAGCCTACCCCTCCACTTT. This gives the protein CASSPESLPLHF. This chain uses TRBV5-1 with TRBJ1-6; D ambiguous. Germline loops: CDR1 SGHRS, CDR2 YFSETQ. V was pared by 4 bases and J by 12 bases, with 11 bases between. The length of the CDR3 is 12 residues.